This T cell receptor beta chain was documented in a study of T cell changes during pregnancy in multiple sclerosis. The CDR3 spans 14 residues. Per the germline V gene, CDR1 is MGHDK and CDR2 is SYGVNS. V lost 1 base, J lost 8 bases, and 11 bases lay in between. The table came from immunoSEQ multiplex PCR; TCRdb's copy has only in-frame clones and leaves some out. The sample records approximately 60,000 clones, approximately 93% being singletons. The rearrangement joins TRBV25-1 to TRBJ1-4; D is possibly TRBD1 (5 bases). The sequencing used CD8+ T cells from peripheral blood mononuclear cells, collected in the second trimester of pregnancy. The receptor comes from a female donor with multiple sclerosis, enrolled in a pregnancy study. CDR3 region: CASSESRGLEKLFF. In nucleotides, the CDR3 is TGTGCCAGCAGTGAATCAAGGGGTTTGGAAAAACTGTTTTTT.